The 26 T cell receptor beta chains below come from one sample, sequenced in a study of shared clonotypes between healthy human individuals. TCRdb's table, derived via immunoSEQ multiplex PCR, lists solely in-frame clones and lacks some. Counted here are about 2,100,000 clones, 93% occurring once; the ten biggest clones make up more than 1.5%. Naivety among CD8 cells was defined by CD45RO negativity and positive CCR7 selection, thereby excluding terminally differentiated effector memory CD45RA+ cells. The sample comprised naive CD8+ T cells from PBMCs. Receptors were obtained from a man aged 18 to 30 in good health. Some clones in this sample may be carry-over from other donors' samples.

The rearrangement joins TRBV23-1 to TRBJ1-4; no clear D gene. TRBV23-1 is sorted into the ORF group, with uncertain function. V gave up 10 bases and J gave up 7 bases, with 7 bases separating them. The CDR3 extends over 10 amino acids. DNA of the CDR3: TGCGCCAACGACCGTGAAAAACTGTTTTTT. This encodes CANDREKLFF.

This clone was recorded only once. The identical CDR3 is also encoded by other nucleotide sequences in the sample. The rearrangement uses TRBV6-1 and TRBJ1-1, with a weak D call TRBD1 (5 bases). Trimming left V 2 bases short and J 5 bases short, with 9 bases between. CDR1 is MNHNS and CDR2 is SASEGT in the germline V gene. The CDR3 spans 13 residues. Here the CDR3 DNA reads TGTGCCAGCAGTGAATGGGGGGGGACTGAAGCTTTCTTT. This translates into CASSEWGGTEAFF.

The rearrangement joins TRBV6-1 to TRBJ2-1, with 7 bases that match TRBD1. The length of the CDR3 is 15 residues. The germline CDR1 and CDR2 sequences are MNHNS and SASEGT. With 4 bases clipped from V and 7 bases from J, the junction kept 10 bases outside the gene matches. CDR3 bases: TGTGCCAGCAGTGCCCCCCAGGGGGTCGGAAATGAGCAGTTCTTC. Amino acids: CASSAPQGVGNEQFF.

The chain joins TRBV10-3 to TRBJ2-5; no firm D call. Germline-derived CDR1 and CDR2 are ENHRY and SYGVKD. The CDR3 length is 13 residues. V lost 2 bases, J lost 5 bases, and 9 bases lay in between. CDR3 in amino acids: CAISEDTRETQYF. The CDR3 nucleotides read TGTGCCATCAGTGAGGACACTCGCGAGACCCAGTACTTC.

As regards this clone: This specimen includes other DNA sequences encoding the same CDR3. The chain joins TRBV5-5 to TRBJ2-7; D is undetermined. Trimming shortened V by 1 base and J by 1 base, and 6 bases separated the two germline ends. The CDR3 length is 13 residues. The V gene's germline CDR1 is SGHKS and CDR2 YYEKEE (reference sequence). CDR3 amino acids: CASSLRASYEQYF. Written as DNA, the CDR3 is TGTGCCAGCAGCTTGAGGGCTTCCTACGAGCAGTACTTC. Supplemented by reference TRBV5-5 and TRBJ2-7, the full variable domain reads DAGVTQSPTHLIKTRGQQVTLRCSPISGHKSVSWYQQVLGQGPQFIFQYYEKEERGRGNFPDRFSARQFPNYSSELNVNALLLGDSALYLCASSLRASYEQYFGPGTRLTVT.

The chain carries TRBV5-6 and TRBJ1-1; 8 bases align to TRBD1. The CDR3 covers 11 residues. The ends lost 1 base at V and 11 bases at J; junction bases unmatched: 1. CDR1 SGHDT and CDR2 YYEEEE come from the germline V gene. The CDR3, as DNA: TGTGCCAGCAGCTTGCGGGACAGGGCTTTCTTT. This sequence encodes CASSLRDRAFF.

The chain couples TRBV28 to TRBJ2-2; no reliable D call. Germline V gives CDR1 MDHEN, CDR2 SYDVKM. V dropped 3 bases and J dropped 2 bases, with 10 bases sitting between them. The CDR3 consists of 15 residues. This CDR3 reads CASSFWAVNTGELFF. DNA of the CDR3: TGTGCCAGCAGTTTTTGGGCGGTCAACACCGGGGAGCTGTTTTTT.

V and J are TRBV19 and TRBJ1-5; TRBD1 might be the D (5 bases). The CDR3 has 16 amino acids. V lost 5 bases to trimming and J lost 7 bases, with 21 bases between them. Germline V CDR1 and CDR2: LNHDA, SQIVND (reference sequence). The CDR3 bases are TGTGCCAGTAGTCCGGGTTATGGGGGAGAACGACAGCCCCAGCATTTT. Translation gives CASSPGYGGERQPQHF.

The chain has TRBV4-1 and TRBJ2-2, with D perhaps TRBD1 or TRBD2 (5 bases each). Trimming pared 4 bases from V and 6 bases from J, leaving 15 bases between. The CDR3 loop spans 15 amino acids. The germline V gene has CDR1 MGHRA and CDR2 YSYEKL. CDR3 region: CASSPGPHSAGELFF. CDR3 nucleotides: TGCGCCAGCAGCCCGGGACCCCACTCCGCCGGGGAGCTGTTTTTT.

CDR3 DNA sequence: TGTGCCAGCAGTCCCCCCGGGAGGGTTCACTATGGCTACACCTTC. Translating gives CASSPPGRVHYGYTF. The rearrangement uses TRBV27 and TRBJ1-2, with D uncertain. This CDR3 has 15 amino acids. V gave up 5 bases and J gave up 3 bases, with 16 bases separating them. Germline-derived CDR1 and CDR2 are MNHEY and SMNVEV (reference sequence).

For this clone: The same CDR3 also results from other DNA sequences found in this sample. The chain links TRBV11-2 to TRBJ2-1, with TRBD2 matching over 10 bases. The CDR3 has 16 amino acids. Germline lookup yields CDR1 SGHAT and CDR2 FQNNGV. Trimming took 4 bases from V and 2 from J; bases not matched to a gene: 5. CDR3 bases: TGTGCCAGCAGCTCTCGGACTAGCGGAACCTACAATGAGCAGTTCTTC. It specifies CASSSRTSGTYNEQFF.

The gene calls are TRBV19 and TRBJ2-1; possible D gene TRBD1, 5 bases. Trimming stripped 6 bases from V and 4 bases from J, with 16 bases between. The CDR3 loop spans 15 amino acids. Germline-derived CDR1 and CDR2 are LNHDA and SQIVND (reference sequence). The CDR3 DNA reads TGTGCCAGTAGCGGTCAGGACATTCCTTACAATGAGCAGTTCTTC. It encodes CASSGQDIPYNEQFF.

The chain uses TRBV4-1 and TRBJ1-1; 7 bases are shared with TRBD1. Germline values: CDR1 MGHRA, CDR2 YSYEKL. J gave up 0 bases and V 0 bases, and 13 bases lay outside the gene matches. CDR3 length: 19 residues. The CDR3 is CASSQDRRVRTGLNTEAFF. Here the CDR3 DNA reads TGCGCCAGCAGCCAAGATAGAAGGGTGAGGACAGGACTGAACACTGAAGCTTTCTTT.

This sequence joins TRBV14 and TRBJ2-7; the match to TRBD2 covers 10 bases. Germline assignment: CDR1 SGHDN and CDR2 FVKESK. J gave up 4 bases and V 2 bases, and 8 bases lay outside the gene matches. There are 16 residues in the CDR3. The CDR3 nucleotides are TGTGCCAGCAGCCAAATAACTGGGACTAGCGCGTACGAGCAGTACTTC. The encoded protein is CASSQITGTSAYEQYF.

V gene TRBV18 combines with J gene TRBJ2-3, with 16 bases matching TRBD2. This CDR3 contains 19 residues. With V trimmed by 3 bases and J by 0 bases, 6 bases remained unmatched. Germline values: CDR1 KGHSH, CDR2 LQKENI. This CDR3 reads CASSPSGTSGRVSTDTQYF. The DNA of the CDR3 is TGTGCCAGCTCACCTTCCGGGACTAGCGGGAGGGTGAGCACAGATACGCAGTATTTT.

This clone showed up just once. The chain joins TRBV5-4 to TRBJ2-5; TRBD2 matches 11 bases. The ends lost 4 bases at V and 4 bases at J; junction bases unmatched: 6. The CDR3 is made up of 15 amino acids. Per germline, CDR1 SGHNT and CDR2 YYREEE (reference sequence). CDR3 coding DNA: TGTGCCAGCAGCCCGGGACTAGCGGCTGGAGAGACCCAGTACTTC. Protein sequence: CASSPGLAAGETQYF.

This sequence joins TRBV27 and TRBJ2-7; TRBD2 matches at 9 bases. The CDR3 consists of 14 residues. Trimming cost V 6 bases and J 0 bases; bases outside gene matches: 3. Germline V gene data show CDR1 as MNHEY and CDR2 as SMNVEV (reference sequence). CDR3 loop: CASSAGGSSYEQYF. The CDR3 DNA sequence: TGTGCCAGCAGCGCGGGAGGGAGCTCCTACGAGCAGTACTTC.

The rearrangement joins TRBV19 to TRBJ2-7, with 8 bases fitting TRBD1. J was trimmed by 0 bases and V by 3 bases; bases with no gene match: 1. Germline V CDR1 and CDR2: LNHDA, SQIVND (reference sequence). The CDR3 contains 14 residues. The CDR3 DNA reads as TGTGCCAGTAGTATGACAGGGGCCTCCTACGAGCAGTACTTC. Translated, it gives CASSMTGASYEQYF.

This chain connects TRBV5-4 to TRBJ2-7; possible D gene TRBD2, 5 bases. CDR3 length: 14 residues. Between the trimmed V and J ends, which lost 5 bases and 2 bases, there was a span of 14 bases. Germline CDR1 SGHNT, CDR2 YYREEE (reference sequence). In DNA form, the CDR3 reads TGTGCCAGCAGACCGGACTCCCATCCCTACGAGCAGTACTTC. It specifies CASRPDSHPYEQYF.

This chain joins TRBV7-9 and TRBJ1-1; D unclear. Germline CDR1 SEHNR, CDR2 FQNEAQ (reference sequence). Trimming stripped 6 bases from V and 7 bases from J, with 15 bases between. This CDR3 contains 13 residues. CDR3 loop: CASRPRYGDEAFF. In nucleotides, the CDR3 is TGTGCCAGCAGACCCCGCTACGGCGATGAAGCTTTCTTT.

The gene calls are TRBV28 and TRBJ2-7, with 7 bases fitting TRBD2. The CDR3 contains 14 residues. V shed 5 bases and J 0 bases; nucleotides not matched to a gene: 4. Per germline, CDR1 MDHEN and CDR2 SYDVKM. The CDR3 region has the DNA TGTGCCAGCAGTATAAGCGGGGTCTCCTACGAGCAGTACTTC. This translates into CASSISGVSYEQYF.

CDR3 residues: CASSDVGTLTTYEQYF. CDR3 in DNA: TGTGCCAGCAGTGATGTCGGGACCCTAACAACCTACGAGCAGTACTTC. This sequence joins TRBV2 and TRBJ2-7; the D gene could be TRBD1 or TRBD2 (5 bases each). CDR1 is SNHLY, CDR2 FYNNEI, per germline. V lost 3 bases to trimming and J lost 2 bases, with 17 bases between them. This CDR3 comprises 16 residues.

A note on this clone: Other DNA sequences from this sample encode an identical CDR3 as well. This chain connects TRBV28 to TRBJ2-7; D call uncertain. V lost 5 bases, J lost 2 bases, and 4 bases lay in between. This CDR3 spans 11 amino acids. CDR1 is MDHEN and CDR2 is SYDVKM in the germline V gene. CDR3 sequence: CASSVTYEQYF. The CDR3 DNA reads TGTGCCAGCAGTGTGACCTACGAGCAGTACTTC.

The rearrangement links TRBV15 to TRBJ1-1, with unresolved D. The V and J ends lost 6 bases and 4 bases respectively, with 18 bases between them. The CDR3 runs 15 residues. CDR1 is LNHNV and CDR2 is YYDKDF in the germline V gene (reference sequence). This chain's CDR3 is CATSADDLLGTEAFF. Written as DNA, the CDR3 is TGTGCCACCAGTGCGGACGACTTGTTGGGCACTGAAGCTTTCTTT. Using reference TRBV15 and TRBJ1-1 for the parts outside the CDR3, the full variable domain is DAMVIQNPRYQVTQFGKPVTLSCSQTLNHNVMYWYQQKSSQAPKLLFHYYDKDFNNEADTPDNFQSRRPNTSFCFLDIRSPGLGDTAMYLCATSADDLLGTEAFFGQGTRLTVV.

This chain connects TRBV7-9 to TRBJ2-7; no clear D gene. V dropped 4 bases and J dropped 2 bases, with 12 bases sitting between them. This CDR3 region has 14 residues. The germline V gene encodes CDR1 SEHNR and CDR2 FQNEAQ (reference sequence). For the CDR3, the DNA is TGTGCCAGCAGCTCTACAGTAATAGCCTACGAGCAGTACTTC. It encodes CASSSTVIAYEQYF.

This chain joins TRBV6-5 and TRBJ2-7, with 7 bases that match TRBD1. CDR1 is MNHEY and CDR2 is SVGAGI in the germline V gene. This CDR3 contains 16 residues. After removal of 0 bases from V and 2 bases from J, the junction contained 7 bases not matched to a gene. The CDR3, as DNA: TGTGCCAGCAGTTACTCGATAGGACAGGTAACCTACGAGCAGTACTTC. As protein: CASSYSIGQVTYEQYF.